The entry below gives a single T cell receptor beta chain sequence along with its context. Its antigen is currently not known. Per-base qualities were not stored, and no clone one base away is much larger. Each PCR received spiked-in synthetic TCR analog templates so that absolute template abundance could be estimated from read counts. The immunoSEQ assay was used to amplify TCRbeta CDR3 regions from genomic DNA with bias-controlled V and J gene primers. Rearranged TCRbeta segments were sequenced at approximately 20X coverage. The authors processed their data as follows. Sequencing errors were corrected by clustering and CDR3s were annotated against IMGT to assign V, D and J genes. Downstream analyses used only productive TCRbeta rearrangements, leaving out any out-of-frame or stop-codon sequences. Clonality was computed as one minus Shannon entropy normalized by the log of the number of unique productive sequences. Fisher's exact test with Benjamini-Hochberg correction, using a cutoff of adjusted p below 0.01, was how clones that differed between time points or between blood and tumor were identified. The immuneACCESS repertoire file appears here via TCRdb, limited to in-frame rearrangements. These files lack a portion of the clones; in checked studies, under half of the deficit traces to unresolved V genes, and the cause of the others is not known. From that table come the V and J calls and clone size; the DNA was used to work out D and trimming. The sample has tens of thousands of clones on record, roughly four fifths of them singletons. 5.7% of the sample lies in the top ten.

Including cysteine and phenylalanine, the CDR3 has 13 amino acids. The CDR3 DNA has 39 bases and is translated from base 1. V gives up 5 bases and J gives up 3 bases, and the segment between their germline ends measures 8 bases. The germline V gene (reference sequence) specifies SEHNR as CDR1 and FQNEAQ as CDR2. The data are from a study of PD-L1 blockade in urothelial cancer (dated by TCRdb to about 2017). Concerning the study at large: All patients started therapy around 2014 and received atezolizumab 1,200 mg intravenously every 3 weeks. Blood samples yielded a median of about 150,000 T cells and some 80,000 unique TCRs, with median clonality roughly 0.085. Around 29 patients had pretreatment blood TCR-seq, roughly 24 had at least one posttreatment blood collection, and roughly 24 had tumor TCR-seq. Pretreatment tumor samples, along with matched peripheral blood serially collected before and after atezolizumab treatment, were subjected to TCR sequencing. The study, an exploratory multi-omic analysis, examined somatic, immune and clinical correlates of response to PD-L1 blockade with atezolizumab in urothelial cancer. Twenty-five of 29 patients were identified as males with urothelial cancer of bladder origin, and a prior smoking history was reported by 18 of 29 patients. Blood samples were analyzed at two time points: 3 weeks after treatment start (second dose) and 6 weeks after treatment start. In the same patients, pretreatment tumors underwent whole exome sequencing and RNA sequencing in addition to TCR sequencing. Durable clinical benefit was achieved by nine patients but not by the remaining 20. Patients had an ECOG performance status of 0 or 1 and had received between 0 and 3 prior chemotherapy regimens. Progression-free survival longer than 6 months counted as durable clinical benefit, and TCR features were additionally tested against both progression-free and overall survival.

General study outcomes and caveats: At 3 weeks after the start of treatment, tumor-associated TCR clones in peripheral blood had expanded more in patients with durable benefit (n ≈ 20, p = 0.022). Improved progression-free and overall survival was associated with having pretreatment peripheral blood TCR clonality below the median. Because of the small sample size (n of about 30) and the many exploratory analyses performed, the results are intended to be regarded as hypothesis-generating.

Per the publication, the time point label means: pretreatment peripheral blood. A total of some 30 patients with locally advanced or metastatic urothelial carcinoma, treated at Memorial Sloan Kettering on a trial protocol, made up the cohort. Peripheral blood mononuclear cells were collected pretreatment and during treatment, with between 1 and 8 total time points per patient. The Qiagen DNeasy Blood extraction kit was used to purify genomic DNA from total PBMCs and from tumor samples. Collected pretreatment and during treatment, PBMCs were isolated and stored as previously described. The sample was PBMCs, taken around atezolizumab (anti-PD-L1) treatment. The sequence derives from a man aged 70-80 years with urothelial cancer. The rearranged segments are TRBV7-9 and TRBJ2-1; the D gene lacks a confident call. CDR3 protein: CASSQDNYNEQFF. The bases are TGTGCCAGCAGCCAGGATAACTACAATGAGCAGTTCTTC.